The rows below give T cell receptor beta chains drawn from one sample of a study of STAT5B mutations in CD4+ large granular lymphocyte leukemia. TCRdb keeps only in-frame clones here, not all; method: immunoSEQ multiplex PCR. The profile covers 25,000 to 35,000 clones, with nearly 80% appearing a single time and over 2% taken by the ten largest. The sample consisted of CD4+ T cells from blood buffy coats. The receptors derive from a human donor in good health. The CDR3 runs from the conserved cysteine through the conserved F or W. A D gene is named only where the DNA matches it firmly. Clone size is not always given. Where it is, it says once, few, many or a class for expanded clones.

>TRBJ1-6|NA|TRBV6-6|NA
TGTGCCAGCAGTGGCTCCTATAATTCACCCCTCCACTTT
CASSGSYNSPLHF
>TRBJ2-5|NA|TRBV15|NA
TGTGCCACCAGCAGAGAAAAAGAGACCCAGTACTTC
CATSREKETQYF
>TRBJ1-2|NA|TRBV28|NA
TGTGCCAGCAGCACATTATATGGCTACACCTTC
CASSTLYGYTF
>TRBJ2-2|NA|TRBV7-2|once
TGTGCCAGCAGCTTAGAGGGATTGGCTAACACCGGGGAGCTGTTTTTT
CASSLEGLANTGELFF
>TRBJ1-5|NA|TRBV9|NA
TGTGCCAGCAGCGTAGGACCCGCTAATCAGCCCCAGCATTTT
CASSVGPANQPQHF
>TRBJ2-3|NA|TRBV6-5|once
TGTGCCAGCAGCAATATCACAGATACGCAGTATTTT
CASSNITDTQYF
>TRBJ2-3|TRBD2|TRBV5-6|NA
TGTGCCAGCAACACAGGGACTAGCCGCTCCAAAACCGACACAGATACGCAGTATTTT
CASNTGTSRSKTDTDTQYF
>TRBJ2-3|NA|TRBV29-1|NA
TGCAGCGTTGAAGGAGAGAGGGGGGTAGATACGCAGTATTTT
CSVEGERGVDTQYF
>TRBJ2-2|TRBD1|TRBV5-4|few
TGTGCCAGCAGCTTGGACAGGGGCACCGGGGAGCTGTTTTTT
CASSLDRGTGELFF
>TRBJ2-3|TRBD2|TRBV30|NA
TGTGCCTGGAGTGGGACTAGTGATACGCAGTATTTT
CAWSGTSDTQYF
>TRBJ2-1|NA|TRBV30|NA
TGTGCCTGGAGTGTTGGCGGGACTGGCTACAATGAGCAGTTCTTC
CAWSVGGTGYNEQFF
>TRBJ2-2|NA|TRBV25-1|NA
TGTGCCAGCAGTGAATGGTCAGCGAACACCGGGGAGCTGTTTTTT
CASSEWSANTGELFF
>TRBJ1-1|NA|TRBV6-5|NA
TGTGCCAGCAGTACCGGGACGGCGAACACTGAAGCTTTCTTT
CASSTGTANTEAFF
>TRBJ1-5|NA|TRBV2|once
TGTGCCAGCAGTGTTGAGGGGACCTGGCAGCCCCAGCATTTT
CASSVEGTWQPQHF
>TRBJ2-1|TRBD2|TRBV6-1|NA
TGTGCCAGCAGTGAAGGGGGAGGGGTTCGCGGACTCAGCTCCTACAATGAGCAGTTCTTC
CASSEGGGVRGLSSYNEQFF
>TRBJ2-7|NA|TRBV5-1|once
TGCGCCAGCAGCTTAACAGGGTCTAGCGACGAGCAGTACTTC
CASSLTGSSDEQYF
>TRBJ2-4|TRBD1|TRBV30|NA
TGTGCCTGGAGTTCCCCCGGGACAGAATACGAGAACATTCAGTACTTC
CAWSSPGTEYENIQYF
>TRBJ1-5|TRBD1|TRBV7-2|NA
TGTGCCAGCAGCTTGATGACAGGGGTCAATCAGCCCCAGCATTTT
CASSLMTGVNQPQHF
>TRBJ2-7|TRBD1|TRBV6-5|NA
TGTGCCACCCGGGGCGGGACAGGAACCAACGAGCAGTACTTC
CATRGGTGTNEQYF
>TRBJ1-6|NA|TRBV30|NA
TGTGCCTGGAGTCCTCTTATTCGGCCAGAGATTTCACCCCTCCACTTT
CAWSPLIRPEISPLHF
>TRBJ1-4|NA|TRBV5-1|NA
TGCGCCAGCAGCTTGGAAGGGAGTAGTGAAAAACTGTTTTTT
CASSLEGSSEKLFF
>TRBJ2-7|NA|TRBV2|few
TGTGCCAGCAGTGAAGAGAGATACGAGCAGTACTTC
CASSEERYEQYF
>TRBJ2-2|NA|TRBV2|NA
TGTGCCAGCACCGGAACTAGGACGGAGAGGGGGGAGCTGTTTTTT
CASTGTRTERGELFF
>TRBJ2-5|NA|TRBV10-3|NA
TGTGCCATCAGTGAACCTTCACGGGAGACCCAGTACTTC
CAISEPSRETQYF
>TRBJ2-1|NA|TRBV9|NA
TGTGCCAGCAGCAGGGGGTTTTACAATGAGCAGTTCTTC
CASSRGFYNEQFF
>TRBJ2-3|TRBD1|TRBV19|NA
TGTGCCAGTAGTATTAGGACAGGGCAGGTAGATACGCAGTATTTT
CASSIRTGQVDTQYF
>TRBJ2-1|NA|TRBV10-3|NA
TGTGCCATCAGTCCCCCGGGGCGTTCCTACAATGAGCAGTTCTTC
CAISPPGRSYNEQFF
>TRBJ2-3|TRBD2|TRBV7-9|NA
TGTGCCAGCAGCTTAGCAAGCGGGGCCACCACAGATACGCAGTATTTT
CASSLASGATTDTQYF
>TRBJ2-4|NA|TRBV5-1|NA
TGCGCCAGCAGCTTTGGGGGGGCTGGCAAAAACATTCAGTACTTC
CASSFGGAGKNIQYF
>TRBJ2-5|NA|TRBV7-6|NA
TGTGCCAGCAGCCGCCAAGAGACCCAGTACTTC
CASSRQETQYF
>TRBJ2-7|NA|TRBV9|NA
TGTGCCAGCAGCCCCCGTCCGGCCTCCTACGAGCAGTACTTC
CASSPRPASYEQYF
>TRBJ2-4|NA|TRBV9|NA
TGTGCCAGCAGCGCGGGGGTACCCCCGTCCGAAAACATTCAGTACTTC
CASSAGVPPSENIQYF
>TRBJ1-1|NA|TRBV28|few
TGTGCCAGCACAGGGCAGGGGAGAACAAAGACTGAAGCTTTCTTT
CASTGQGRTKTEAFF
>TRBJ1-1|NA|TRBV7-2|NA
TGTGCCAGCAGCTTAGGACAGATCAACACTGAAGCTTTCTTT
CASSLGQINTEAFF
>TRBJ1-1|NA|TRBV7-8|NA
TGTGCCAGCAGCTTAGAAACGAGGGGGTACACTGAAGCTTTCTTT
CASSLETRGYTEAFF
>TRBJ1-6|NA|TRBV6-6|NA
TGTGCCAGCGGGACGGGGGGCGAACCCCTCCACTTT
CASGTGGEPLHF
>TRBJ2-7|NA|TRBV18|NA
TGTGCCAGCTCACGTATACCTGGACAGAATAACTACGAGCAGTACTTC
CASSRIPGQNNYEQYF
>TRBJ2-5|NA|TRBV7-9|NA
TGTGCCAGCAGCTTACCGATAGAAGGCAGGGAGAGGGAGACCCAGTACTTC
CASSLPIEGRERETQYF
>TRBJ2-1|NA|TRBV19|NA
TGTGCCAGTAGTACCCCGGGGGTCCATGAGCAGTTCTTC
CASSTPGVHEQFF
>TRBJ1-6|TRBD1|TRBV30|NA
TGTGCCTGGAGTAAGCGGGGACAGGGGGCTTTCGGTAATTCACCCCTCCACTTT
CAWSKRGQGAFGNSPLHF
>TRBJ1-2|TRBD1|TRBV7-2|NA
TGTGCCAGCAGCCATCGAGGTACAGGGGGTGGCTATGGCTACACCTTC
CASSHRGTGGGYGYTF
>TRBJ1-2|TRBD1|TRBV7-9|NA
TGTGCCAGCAGCTTACGACAGGGTCCCACCTATGGCTACACCTTC
CASSLRQGPTYGYTF
>TRBJ2-1|TRBD1|TRBV5-1|NA
TGCGCCAGCAGCTCGGGACAGGGCTACAATGAGCAGTTCTTC
CASSSGQGYNEQFF
>TRBJ2-7|NA|TRBV4-3|NA
TGCGCCAGCAGCCAACTGCCGGGAGTCAACGAGCAGTACTTC
CASSQLPGVNEQYF
>TRBJ2-1|NA|TRBV7-2|few
TGTGCCAGCAGCTTAGCTAGCGGCACCGGCGAGCAGTTCTTC
CASSLASGTGEQFF
>TRBJ1-1|NA|TRBV11-2|NA
TGTGCCAGCAGCTTTCCCGTGAACACTGAAGCTTTCTTT
CASSFPVNTEAFF
>TRBJ2-3|TRBD2|TRBV2|NA
TGTGCCAGCATGGGGACTAGCGGGGGGGCGGCGACAGATACGCAGTATTTT
CASMGTSGGAATDTQYF
>TRBJ2-4|NA|TRBV7-2|NA
TGTGCCAGCAGCGCCCATAGGGACTCAAACATTCAGTACTTC
CASSAHRDSNIQYF
>TRBJ2-7|NA|TRBV18|NA
TGTGCCAGCTCAAAGGGGGGACAGTCCTACGAGCAGTACTTC
CASSKGGQSYEQYF
>TRBJ1-3|TRBD1|TRBV4-2|NA
TGTGCCAGCAGCCAAGCACTGGGGACAGTTGTCTCTGGAAACACCATATATTTT
CASSQALGTVVSGNTIYF
>TRBJ2-3|TRBD2|TRBV7-9|NA
TGTGCCAGCAGCGCCACCCTAGCGGGGTCCACAGATACGCAGTATTTT
CASSATLAGSTDTQYF
>TRBJ2-5|NA|TRBV28|NA
TGTGCCAGCAGTTTAGACGCCCAGCGGAAAGAGACCCAGTACTTC
CASSLDAQRKETQYF
>TRBJ1-1|NA|TRBV30|few
TGTGCCTCGGGCGGACGGCAACAGACTGAAGCTTTCTTT
CASGGRQQTEAFF
>TRBJ2-7|NA|TRBV7-9|NA
TGTGCCAGCAGCTTGGACTACGAGCAGTACTTC
CASSLDYEQYF
>TRBJ2-7|NA|TRBV11-2|NA
TGTGCCAGCAGCTTAGATAGGCTCTCCTACGAGCAGTACTTC
CASSLDRLSYEQYF
>TRBJ2-1|TRBD1|TRBV28|once
TGTGCCAGCAGTTTAGAGGGGACAGGGACCTACAATGAGCAGTTCTTC
CASSLEGTGTYNEQFF
>TRBJ2-7|TRBD2|TRBV4-3|NA
TGCGCCAGCAGCCAAGAGTTAGCGGGGAGAGCCTACGAGCAGTACTTC
CASSQELAGRAYEQYF
>TRBJ1-1|TRBD1|TRBV4-1|NA
TGCGCCAGCAGCCAAGATACAGGGGTTGAAGCTTTCTTT
CASSQDTGVEAFF
>TRBJ2-7|NA|TRBV21-1|NA
TGTGCCAGCAGCAAAGCGAGGACAGGGCCGGGGGAGCAGTACTTC
CASSKARTGPGEQYF
>TRBJ2-2|NA|TRBV11-2|NA
TGTGCCAGCAGCTTAAGCAGGGGCACCGGGGAGCTGTTTTTT
CASSLSRGTGELFF